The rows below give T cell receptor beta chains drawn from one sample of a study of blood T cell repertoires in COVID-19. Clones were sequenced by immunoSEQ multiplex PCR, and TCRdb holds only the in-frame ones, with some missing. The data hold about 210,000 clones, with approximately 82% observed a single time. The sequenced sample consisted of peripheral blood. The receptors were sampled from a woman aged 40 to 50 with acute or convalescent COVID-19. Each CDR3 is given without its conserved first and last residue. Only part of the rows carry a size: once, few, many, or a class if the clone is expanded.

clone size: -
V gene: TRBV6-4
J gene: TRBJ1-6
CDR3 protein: ASTAVEGSGSPLH

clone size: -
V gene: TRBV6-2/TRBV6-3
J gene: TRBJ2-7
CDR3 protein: ASSRLAYEQY

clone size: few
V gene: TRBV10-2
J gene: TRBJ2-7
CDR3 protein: ASSENGGDYEQY

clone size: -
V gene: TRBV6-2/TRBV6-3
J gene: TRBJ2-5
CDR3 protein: ASSSTGRVGTQY

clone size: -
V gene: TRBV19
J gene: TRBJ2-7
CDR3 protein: ASSMRTGGPHEQY

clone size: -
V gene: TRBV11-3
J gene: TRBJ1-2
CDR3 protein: ASSFAHWTANYGYT

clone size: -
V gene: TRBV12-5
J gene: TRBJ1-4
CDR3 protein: ASGLGQGWEKLF

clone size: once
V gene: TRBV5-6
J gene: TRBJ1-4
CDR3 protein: ASSFTGTGANEKLF

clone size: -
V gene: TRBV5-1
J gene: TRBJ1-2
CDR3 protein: ASSLGQKYGYT

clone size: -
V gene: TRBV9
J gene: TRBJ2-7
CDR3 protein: ASRGFWSLSSYEQY